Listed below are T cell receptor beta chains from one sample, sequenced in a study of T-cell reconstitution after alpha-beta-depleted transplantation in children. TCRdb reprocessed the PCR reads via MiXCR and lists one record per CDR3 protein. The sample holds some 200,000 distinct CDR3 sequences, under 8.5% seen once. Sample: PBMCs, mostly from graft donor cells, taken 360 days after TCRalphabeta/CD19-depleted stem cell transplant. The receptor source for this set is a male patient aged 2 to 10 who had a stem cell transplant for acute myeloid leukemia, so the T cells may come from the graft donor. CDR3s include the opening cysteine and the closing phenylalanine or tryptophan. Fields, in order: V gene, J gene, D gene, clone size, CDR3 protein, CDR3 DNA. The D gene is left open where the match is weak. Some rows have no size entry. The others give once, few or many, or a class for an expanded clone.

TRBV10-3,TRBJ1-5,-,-,CAISELKFGGLVTQHF,TGTGCCATCAGTGAGCTAAAATTCGGGGGGCTGGTGACCCAGCATTTT
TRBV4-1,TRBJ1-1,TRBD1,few,CASSTPNRGRVTEAFF,TGCGCCAGCAGCACGCCTAACAGGGGGAGGGTCACTGAAGCTTTCTTT
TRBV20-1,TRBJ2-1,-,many,CSARRDEVYNEQFF,TGCAGTGCTAGACGGGACGAAGTGTACAATGAGCAGTTCTTC
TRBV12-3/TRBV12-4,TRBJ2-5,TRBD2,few,CASSSSGGRQETQYF,TGTGCCAGCAGTTCTAGCGGGGGGCGCCAAGAGACCCAGTACTTC
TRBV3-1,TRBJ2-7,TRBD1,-,CASNNPGQGVYEQYF,TGTGCCAGCAACAACCCGGGACAGGGGGTCTACGAGCAGTACTTC
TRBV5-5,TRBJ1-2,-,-,CASSLEGGRAHYGYTF,TGTGCCAGCAGCTTGGAAGGCGGCAGGGCGCACTATGGCTACACCTTC
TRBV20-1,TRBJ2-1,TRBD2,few,CSACCGREDNEQFF,TGCAGTGCTTGCTGCGGGAGGGAGGACAATGAGCAGTTCTTC
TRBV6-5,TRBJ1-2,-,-,CASSYSIIAPYGYTF,TGTGCCAGCAGTTACTCGATAATAGCCCCCTATGGCTACACCTTC
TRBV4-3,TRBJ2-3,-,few,CASSPLRERPQYF,TGCGCCAGCAGCCCCCTGCGCGAGCGTCCACAGTATTTT
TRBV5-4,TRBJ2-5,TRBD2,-,CASSLALSGGETQYF,TGTGCCAGCAGCTTGGCCCTTAGCGGGGGAGAGACCCAGTACTTC
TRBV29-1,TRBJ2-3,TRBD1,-,CSVGPGQTTDTQYF,TGCAGCGTCGGACCGGGACAGACCACAGATACGCAGTATTTT
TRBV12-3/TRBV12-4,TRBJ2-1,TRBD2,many,CASSLASGGLWVDNEQFF,TGTGCCAGCAGTTTGGCCAGCGGGGGGCTCTGGGTTGACAATGAGCAGTTCTTC
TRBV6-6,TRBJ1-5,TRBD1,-,CASIRTGQLYSNQPQHF,TGTGCCAGCATCAGGACAGGCCAGCTTTATAGCAATCAGCCCCAGCATTTT
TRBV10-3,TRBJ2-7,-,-,CAISDPRTGRAYEQYF,TGTGCCATCAGTGACCCCCGGACAGGGAGGGCCTACGAGCAGTACTTC
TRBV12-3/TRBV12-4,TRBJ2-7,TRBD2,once,CASSPGLAGRPEQYF,TGTGCCAGCAGCCCAGGACTAGCGGGAAGGCCCGAGCAGTACTTC
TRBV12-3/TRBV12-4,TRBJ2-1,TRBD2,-,CASSPLAGRGNEQFF,TGTGCCAGCAGCCCACTAGCGGGACGGGGTAATGAGCAGTTCTTC
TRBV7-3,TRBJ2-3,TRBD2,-,CASSLNSGASTDTQYF,TGTGCCAGCAGCTTGAATAGCGGGGCTAGCACAGATACGCAGTATTTT
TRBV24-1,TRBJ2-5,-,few,CATSDSLFSGTETQYF,TGTGCCACCAGTGATTCCCTTTTCTCCGGCACAGAGACCCAGTACTTC
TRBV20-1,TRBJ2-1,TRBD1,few,CSARVPLGQEYNEQFF,TGCAGTGCTAGAGTACCCCTCGGACAGGAATACAATGAGCAGTTCTTC
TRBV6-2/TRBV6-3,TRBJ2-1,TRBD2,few,CASSYSILAGGPWEQFF,TGTGCCAGCAGTTACTCGATTCTAGCGGGAGGGCCTTGGGAGCAGTTCTTC